This T cell receptor (beta chain) was retrieved from a study of T cell responses to AZD1222 COVID-19 vaccine. Study-wide background: Analyses pooled second doses at about 4 or about 12 weeks.

The V and J ends lost 7 bases and 5 bases, in that order; junction bases with no gene match: 4. This CDR3 comprises 14 residues. Germline V gene lookup returns CDR1 MDHEN and CDR2 SYDVKM. This clone was counted once. What it recognizes is unknown. Overall study results and limits: Most donors were white British, females outnumbered males, and clonal diversity was possibly underestimated. Just a handful of AZD1222 recipients were seropositive at baseline. Epitopes outside B.1.351 and B.1.1.7 mutated regions reportedly drew nearly half of spike TCRs.

TCRdb's copy holds only in-frame clones and misses some; the assay was immunoSEQ multiplex PCR. This sample has about 190,000 clones; almost 95% occur once, and the top ten carry roughly 8.4%. The chain joins TRBV28 to TRBJ1-4; 10 bases are shared with TRBD1. The TCR originated in an adult in good health. This sample comprised peripheral blood, obtained on day 0 of AZD1222 vaccination. This CDR3 is CASTLDRGNEKLFF. The CDR3 nucleotides are TGTGCCAGCACCTTGGACAGGGGGAATGAAAAACTGTTTTTT.